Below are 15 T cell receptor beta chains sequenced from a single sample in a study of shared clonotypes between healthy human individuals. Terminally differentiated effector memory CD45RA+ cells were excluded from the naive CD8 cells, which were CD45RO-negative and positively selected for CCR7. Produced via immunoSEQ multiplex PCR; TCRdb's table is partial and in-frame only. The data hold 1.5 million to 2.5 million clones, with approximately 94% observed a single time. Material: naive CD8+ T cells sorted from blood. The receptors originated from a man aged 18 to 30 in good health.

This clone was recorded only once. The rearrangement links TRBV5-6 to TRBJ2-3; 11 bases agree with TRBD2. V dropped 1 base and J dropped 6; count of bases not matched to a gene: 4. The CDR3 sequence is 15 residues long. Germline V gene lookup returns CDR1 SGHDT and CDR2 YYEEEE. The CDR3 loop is CASSLTSGSADTQYF. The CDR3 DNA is TGTGCCAGCAGCTTGACTAGCGGGAGTGCTGATACGCAGTATTTT. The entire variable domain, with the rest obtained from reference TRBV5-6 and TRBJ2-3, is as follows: DAGVTQSPTHLIKTRGQQVTLRCSPKSGHDTVSWYQQALGQGPQFIFQYYEEEERQRGNFPDRFSGHQFPNYSSELNVNALLLGDSALYLCASSLTSGSADTQYFGPGTRLTVL.

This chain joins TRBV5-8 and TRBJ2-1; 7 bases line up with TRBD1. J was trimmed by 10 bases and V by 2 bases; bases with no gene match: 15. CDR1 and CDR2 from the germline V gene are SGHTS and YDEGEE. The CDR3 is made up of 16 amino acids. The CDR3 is CASSFEYRGVIPEQFF. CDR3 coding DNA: TGTGCCAGCAGCTTCGAGTACAGGGGAGTCATACCCGAGCAGTTCTTC.

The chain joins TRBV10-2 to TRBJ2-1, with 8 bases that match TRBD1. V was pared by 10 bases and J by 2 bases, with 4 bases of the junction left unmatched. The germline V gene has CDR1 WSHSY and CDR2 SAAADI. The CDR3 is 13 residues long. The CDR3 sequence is CATRTGTYNEQFF. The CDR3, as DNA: TGCGCCACCAGGACAGGGACCTACAATGAGCAGTTCTTC.

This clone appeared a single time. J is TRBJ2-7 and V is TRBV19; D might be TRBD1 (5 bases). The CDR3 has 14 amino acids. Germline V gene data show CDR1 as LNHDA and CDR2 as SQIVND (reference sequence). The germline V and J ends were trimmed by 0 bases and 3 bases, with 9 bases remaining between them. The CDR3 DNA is TGTGCCAGTAGTATAGATACAGGAGTCTACGAGCAGTACTTC. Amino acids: CASSIDTGVYEQYF.

The CDR3 spells CASRGPNEQFF. The CDR3 coding sequence is TGTGCCAGCAGGGGCCCAAATGAGCAGTTCTTC. V usage is TRBV27 and J usage is TRBJ2-1; unclear D gene. Trimming left V 6 bases short and J 7 bases short, with 7 bases between. Germline V gene sequence: CDR1 MNHEY, CDR2 SMNVEV (reference sequence). This CDR3 has 11 amino acids.

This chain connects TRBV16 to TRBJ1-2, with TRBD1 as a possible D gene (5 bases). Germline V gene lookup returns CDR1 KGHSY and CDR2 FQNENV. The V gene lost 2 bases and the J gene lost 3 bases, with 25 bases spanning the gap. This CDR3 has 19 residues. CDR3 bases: TGTGCCAGCAGCCAACAATATCCCACGGGGGGACTGCGCGACTATGGCTACACCTTC. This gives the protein CASSQQYPTGGLRDYGYTF. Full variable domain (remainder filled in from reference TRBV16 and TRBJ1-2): GEEVAQTPKHLVRGEGQKAKLYCAPIKGHSYVFWYQQVLKNEFKFLISFQNENVFDETGMPKERFSAKCLPNSPCSLEIQATKLEDSAVYFCASSQQYPTGGLRDYGYTFGSGTRLTVV.

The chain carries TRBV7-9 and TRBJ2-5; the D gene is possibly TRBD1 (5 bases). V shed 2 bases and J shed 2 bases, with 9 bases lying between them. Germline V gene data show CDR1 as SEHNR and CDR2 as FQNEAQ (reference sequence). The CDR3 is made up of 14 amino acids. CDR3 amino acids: CASSLIGAQETQYF. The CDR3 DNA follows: TGTGCCAGCAGCTTAATAGGGGCGCAAGAGACCCAGTACTTC.

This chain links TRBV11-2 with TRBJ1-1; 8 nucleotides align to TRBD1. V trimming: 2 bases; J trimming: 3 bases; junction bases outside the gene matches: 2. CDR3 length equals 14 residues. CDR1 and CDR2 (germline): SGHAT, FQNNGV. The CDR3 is CASSLPGQDTEAFF. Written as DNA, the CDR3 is TGTGCCAGCAGCTTACCGGGACAGGACACTGAAGCTTTCTTT.

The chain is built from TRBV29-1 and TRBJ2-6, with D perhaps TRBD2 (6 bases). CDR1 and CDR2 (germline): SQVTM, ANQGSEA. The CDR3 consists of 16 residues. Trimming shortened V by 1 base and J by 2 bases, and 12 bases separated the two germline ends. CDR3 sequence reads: CSVEGQGGTGANVLTF. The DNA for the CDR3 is TGCAGCGTTGAAGGTCAGGGAGGAACTGGGGCCAACGTCCTGACTTTC.

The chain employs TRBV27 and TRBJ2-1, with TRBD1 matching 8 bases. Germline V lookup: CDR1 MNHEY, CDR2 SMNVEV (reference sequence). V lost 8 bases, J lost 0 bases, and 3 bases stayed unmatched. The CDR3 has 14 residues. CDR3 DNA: TGTGCCAGCCGACAGGGGAGCTCCTACAATGAGCAGTTCTTC. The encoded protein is CASRQGSSYNEQFF.

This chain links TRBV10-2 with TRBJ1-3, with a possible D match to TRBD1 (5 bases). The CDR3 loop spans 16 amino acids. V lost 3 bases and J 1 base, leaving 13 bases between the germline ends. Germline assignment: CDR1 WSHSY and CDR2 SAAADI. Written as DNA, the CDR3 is TGCGCCAGCAGTGACTGGGGGATAGTTTCTGGAAACACCATATATTTT. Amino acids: CASSDWGIVSGNTIYF.

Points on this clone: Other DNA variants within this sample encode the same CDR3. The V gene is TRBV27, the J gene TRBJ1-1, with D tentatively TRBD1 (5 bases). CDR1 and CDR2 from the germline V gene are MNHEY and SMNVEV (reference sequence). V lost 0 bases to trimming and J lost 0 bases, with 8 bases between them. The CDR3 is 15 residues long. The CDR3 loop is CASSLSAGLNTEAFF. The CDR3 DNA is TGTGCCAGCAGTTTATCGGCAGGGTTGAACACTGAAGCTTTCTTT.

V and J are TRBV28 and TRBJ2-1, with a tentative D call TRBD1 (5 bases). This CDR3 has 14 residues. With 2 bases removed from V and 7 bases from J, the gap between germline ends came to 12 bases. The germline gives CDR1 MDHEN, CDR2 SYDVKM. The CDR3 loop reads CASSLGHAGNEQFF. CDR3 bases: TGTGCCAGCAGTTTAGGACATGCTGGGAATGAGCAGTTCTTC.

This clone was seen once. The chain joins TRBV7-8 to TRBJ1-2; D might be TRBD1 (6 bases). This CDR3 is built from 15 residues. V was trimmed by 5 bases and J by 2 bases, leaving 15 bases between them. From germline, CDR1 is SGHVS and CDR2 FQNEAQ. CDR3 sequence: CASSGRDTRNYGYTF. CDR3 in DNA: TGTGCCAGCAGCGGCCGGGACACTAGGAACTATGGCTACACCTTC. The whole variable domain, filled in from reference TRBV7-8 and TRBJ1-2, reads GAGVSQSPRYKVAKRGQDVALRCDPISGHVSLFWYQQALGQGPEFLTYFQNEAQLDKSGLPSDRFFAERPEGSVSTLKIQRTQQEDSAVYLCASSGRDTRNYGYTFGSGTRLTVV.

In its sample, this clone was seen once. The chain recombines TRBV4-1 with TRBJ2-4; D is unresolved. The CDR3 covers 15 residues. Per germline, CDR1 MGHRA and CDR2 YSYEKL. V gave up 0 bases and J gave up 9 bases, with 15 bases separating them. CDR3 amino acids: CASSQDEAGWGIQYF. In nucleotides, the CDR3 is TGCGCCAGCAGCCAAGATGAGGCAGGCTGGGGCATTCAGTACTTC.